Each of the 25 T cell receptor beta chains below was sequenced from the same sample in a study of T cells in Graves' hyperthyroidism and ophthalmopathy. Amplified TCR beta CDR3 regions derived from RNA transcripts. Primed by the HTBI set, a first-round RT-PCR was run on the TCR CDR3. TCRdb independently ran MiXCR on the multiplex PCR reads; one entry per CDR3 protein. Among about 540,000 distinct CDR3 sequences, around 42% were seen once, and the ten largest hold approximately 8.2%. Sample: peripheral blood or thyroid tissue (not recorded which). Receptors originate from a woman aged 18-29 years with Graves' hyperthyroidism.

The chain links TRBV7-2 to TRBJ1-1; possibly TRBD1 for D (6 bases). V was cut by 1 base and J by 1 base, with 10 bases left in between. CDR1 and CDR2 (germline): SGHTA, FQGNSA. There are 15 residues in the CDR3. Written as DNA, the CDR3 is TGTGCCAGCAGCTTAGAATACAGGGAGAACACTGAAGCTTTCTTT. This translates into CASSLEYRENTEAFF.

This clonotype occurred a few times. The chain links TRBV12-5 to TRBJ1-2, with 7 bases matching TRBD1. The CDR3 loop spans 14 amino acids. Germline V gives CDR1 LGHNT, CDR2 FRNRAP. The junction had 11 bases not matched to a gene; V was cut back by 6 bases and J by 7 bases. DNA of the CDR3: TGTGCTAGTGGCTCGGGACAGCTCCCCCGTGGCTACACCTTC. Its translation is CASGSGQLPRGYTF.

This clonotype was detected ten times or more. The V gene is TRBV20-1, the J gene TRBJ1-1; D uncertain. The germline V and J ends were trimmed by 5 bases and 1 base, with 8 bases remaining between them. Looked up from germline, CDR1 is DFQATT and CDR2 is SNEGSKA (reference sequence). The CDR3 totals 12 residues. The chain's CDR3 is CSAVVPNTEAFF. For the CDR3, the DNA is TGCAGTGCTGTGGTTCCGAACACTGAAGCTTTCTTT.

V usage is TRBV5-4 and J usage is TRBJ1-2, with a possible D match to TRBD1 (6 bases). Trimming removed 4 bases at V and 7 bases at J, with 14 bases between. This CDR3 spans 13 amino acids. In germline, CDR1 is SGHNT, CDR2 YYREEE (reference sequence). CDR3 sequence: CASSPTGSVGYTF. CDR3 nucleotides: TGTGCCAGCAGCCCGACAGGTTCGGTTGGCTACACCTTC.

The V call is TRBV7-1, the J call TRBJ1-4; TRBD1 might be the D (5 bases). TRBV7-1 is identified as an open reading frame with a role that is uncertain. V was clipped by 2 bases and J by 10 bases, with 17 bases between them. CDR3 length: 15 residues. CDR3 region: CASSSNGRGRGKLFF. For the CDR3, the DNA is TGTGCCAGCAGCTCAAACGGGCGGGGCCGGGGAAAACTGTTTTTT.

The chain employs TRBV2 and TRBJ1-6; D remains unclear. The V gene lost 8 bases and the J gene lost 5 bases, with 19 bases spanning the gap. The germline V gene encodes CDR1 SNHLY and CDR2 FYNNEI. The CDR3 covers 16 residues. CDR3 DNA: TGTGCCAGCTCACGAAAGATCAGCGGGGATAATTCACCCCTCCACTTT. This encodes CASSRKISGDNSPLHF.

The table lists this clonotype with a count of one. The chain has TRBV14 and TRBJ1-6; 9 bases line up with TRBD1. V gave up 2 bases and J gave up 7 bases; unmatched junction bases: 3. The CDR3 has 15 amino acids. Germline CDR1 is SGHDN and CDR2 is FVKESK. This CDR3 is CASSQNGQGNSPLHF. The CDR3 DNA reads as TGTGCCAGCAGCCAAAACGGACAGGGGAATTCACCCCTCCACTTT.

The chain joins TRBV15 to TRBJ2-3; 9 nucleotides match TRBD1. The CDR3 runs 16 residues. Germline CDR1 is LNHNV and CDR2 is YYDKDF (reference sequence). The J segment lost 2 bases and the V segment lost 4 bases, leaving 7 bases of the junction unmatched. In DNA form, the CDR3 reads TGTGCCACCAGCACACCGGGGACAGGGAACACAGATACGCAGTATTTT. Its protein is CATSTPGTGNTDTQYF.

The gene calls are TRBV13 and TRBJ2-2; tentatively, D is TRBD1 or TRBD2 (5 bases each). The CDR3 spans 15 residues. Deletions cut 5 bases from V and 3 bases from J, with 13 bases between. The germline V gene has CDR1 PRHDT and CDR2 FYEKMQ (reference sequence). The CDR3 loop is CASSQGDLDTGELFF. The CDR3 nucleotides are TGTGCCAGCAGCCAAGGGGACCTAGACACCGGGGAGCTGTTTTTT. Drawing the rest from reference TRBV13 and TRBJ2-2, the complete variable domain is AAGVIQSPRHLIKEKRETATLKCYPIPRHDTVYWYQQGPGQDPQFLISFYEKMQSDKGSIPDRFSAQQFSDYHSELNMSSLELGDSALYFCASSQGDLDTGELFFGEGSRLTVL.

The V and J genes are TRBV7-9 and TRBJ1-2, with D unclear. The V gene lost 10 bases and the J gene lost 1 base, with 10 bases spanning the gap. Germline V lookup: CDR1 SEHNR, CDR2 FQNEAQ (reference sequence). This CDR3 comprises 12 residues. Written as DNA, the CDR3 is TGTGCCACGGGCTGGATTAACTATGGCTACACCTTC. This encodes CATGWINYGYTF. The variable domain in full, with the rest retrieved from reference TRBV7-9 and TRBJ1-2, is DTGVSQNPRHKITKRGQNVTFRCDPISEHNRLYWYRQTLGQGPEFLTYFQNEAQLEKSRLLSDRFSAERPKGSFSTLEIQRTEQGDSAMYLCATGWINYGYTFGSGTRLTVV.

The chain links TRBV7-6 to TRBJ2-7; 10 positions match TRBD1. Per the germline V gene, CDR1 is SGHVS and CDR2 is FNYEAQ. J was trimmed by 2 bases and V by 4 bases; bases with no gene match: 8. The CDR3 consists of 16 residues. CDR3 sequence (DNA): TGTGCCAGCAGCTCGTACCGGGACAGGGGTGCCTACGAGCAGTACTTC. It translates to CASSSYRDRGAYEQYF.

The CDR3 loop reads CATSERGLAGAIQETQYF. Here the CDR3 DNA reads TGTGCCACCTCCGAACGGGGGCTAGCGGGAGCCATCCAAGAGACCCAGTACTTC. The genes are TRBV24-1 and TRBJ2-5, with 10 bases lining up with TRBD2. The CDR3 runs to 18 residues. Germline values: CDR1 KGHDR, CDR2 SFDVKD. V was pared by 9 bases and J by 1 base, with 16 bases of the junction left unmatched.

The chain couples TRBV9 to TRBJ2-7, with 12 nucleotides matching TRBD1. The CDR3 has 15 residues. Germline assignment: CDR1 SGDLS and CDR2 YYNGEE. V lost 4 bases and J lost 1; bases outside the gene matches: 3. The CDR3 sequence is CASSRDRGRSYEQYF. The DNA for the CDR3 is TGTGCCAGCAGCCGGGACAGGGGGCGATCCTACGAGCAGTACTTC.

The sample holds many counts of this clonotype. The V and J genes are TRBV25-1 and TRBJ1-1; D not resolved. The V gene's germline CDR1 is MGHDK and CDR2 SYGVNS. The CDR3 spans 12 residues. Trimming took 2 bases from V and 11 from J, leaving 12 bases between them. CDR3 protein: CASSEGSNGAFF. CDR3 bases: TGTGCCAGCAGTGAAGGTTCCAACGGGGCTTTCTTT.

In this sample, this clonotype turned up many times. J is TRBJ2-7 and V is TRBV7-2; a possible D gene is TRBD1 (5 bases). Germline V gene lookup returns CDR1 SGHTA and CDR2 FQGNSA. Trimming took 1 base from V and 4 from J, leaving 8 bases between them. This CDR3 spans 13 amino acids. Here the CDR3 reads CASSLGQLYEQYF. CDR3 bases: TGTGCCAGCAGCTTAGGACAGTTATACGAGCAGTACTTC. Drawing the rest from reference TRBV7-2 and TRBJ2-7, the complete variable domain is GAGVSQSPSNKVTEKGKDVELRCDPISGHTALYWYRQSLGQGLEFLIYFQGNSAPDKSGLPSDRFSAERTGGSVSTLTIQRTQQEDSAVYLCASSLGQLYEQYFGPGTRLTVT.

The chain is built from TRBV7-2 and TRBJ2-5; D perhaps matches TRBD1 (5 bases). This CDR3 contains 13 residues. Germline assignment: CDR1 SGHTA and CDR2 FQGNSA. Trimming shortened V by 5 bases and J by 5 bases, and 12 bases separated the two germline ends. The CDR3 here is CASSQRGWETQYF. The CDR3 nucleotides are TGTGCCAGCAGCCAAAGGGGATGGGAGACCCAGTACTTC.

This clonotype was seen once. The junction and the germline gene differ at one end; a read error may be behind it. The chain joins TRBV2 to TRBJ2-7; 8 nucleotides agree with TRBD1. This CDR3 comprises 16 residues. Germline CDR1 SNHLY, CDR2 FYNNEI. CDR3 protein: CAGSQAVGTGAYEQYF. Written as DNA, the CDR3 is TGTGCCGGCAGCCAAGCTGTGGGGACAGGCGCCTACGAGCAGTACTTC.

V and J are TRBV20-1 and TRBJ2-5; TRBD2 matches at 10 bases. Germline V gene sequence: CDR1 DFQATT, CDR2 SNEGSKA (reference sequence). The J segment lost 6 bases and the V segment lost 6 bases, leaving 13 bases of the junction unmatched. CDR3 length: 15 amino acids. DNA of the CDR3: TGCAGTGCCTACCAGCGGGAGGGCCGTGGAAAGACCCAGTACTTC. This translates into CSAYQREGRGKTQYF.

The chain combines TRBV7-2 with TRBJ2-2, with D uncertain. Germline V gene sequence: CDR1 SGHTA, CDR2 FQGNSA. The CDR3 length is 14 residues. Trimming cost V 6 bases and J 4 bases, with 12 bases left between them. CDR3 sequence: CASRPHWGTGELFF. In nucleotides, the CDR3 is TGTGCCAGCAGACCCCATTGGGGCACCGGGGAGCTGTTTTTT.

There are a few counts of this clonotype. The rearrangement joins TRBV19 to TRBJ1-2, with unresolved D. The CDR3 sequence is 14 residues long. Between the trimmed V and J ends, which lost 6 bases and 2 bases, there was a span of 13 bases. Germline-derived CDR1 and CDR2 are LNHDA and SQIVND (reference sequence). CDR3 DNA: TGTGCCAGTAGATTGCGGACGGTAAACTATGGCTACACCTTC. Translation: CASRLRTVNYGYTF.

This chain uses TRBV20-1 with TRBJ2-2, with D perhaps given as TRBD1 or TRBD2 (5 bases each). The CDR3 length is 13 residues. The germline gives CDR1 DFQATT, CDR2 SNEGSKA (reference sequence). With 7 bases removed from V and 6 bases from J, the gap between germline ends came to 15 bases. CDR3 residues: CSVRGTTPGELFF. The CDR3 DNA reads TGCAGTGTGAGGGGCACCACCCCCGGGGAGCTGTTTTTT.

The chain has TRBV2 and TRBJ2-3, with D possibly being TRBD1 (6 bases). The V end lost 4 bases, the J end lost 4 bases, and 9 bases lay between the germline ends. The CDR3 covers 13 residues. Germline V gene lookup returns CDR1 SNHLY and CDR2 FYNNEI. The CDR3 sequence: CASSVAGADTQYF. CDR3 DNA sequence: TGTGCCAGCAGTGTGGCAGGGGCAGATACGCAGTATTTT.

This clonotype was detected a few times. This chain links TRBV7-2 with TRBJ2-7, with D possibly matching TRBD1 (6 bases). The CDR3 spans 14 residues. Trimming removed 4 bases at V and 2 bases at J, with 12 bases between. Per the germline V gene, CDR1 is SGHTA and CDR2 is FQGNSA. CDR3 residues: CASSSLEGAYEQYF. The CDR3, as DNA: TGTGCCAGCAGCTCCCTCGAGGGGGCCTACGAGCAGTACTTC.

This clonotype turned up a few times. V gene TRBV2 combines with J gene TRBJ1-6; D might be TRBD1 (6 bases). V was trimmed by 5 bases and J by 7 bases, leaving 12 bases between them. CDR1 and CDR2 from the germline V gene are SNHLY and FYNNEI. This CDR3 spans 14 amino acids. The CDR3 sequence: CASSWTDQNSPLHF. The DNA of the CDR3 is TGTGCCAGCAGTTGGACAGATCAGAATTCACCCCTCCACTTT. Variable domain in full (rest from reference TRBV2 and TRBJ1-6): EPEVTQTPSHQVTQMGQEVILRCVPISNHLYFYWYRQILGQKVEFLVSFYNNEISEKSEIFDDQFSVERPDGSNFTLKIRSTKLEDSAMYFCASSWTDQNSPLHFGNGTRLTVT.

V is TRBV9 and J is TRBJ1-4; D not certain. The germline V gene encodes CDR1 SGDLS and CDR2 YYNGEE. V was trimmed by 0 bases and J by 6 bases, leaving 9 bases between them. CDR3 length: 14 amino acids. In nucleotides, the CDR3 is TGTGCCAGCAGCGTAGGGACCGGATATGAAAAACTGTTTTTT. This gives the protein CASSVGTGYEKLFF.